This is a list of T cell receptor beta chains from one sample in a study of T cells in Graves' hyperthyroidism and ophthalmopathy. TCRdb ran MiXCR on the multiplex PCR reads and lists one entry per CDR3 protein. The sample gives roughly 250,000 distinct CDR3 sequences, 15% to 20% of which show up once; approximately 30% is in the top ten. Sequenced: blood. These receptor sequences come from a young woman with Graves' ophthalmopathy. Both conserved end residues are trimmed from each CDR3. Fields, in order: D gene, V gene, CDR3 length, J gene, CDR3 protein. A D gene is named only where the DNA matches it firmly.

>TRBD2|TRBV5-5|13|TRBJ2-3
ASSLGASGRDTQY
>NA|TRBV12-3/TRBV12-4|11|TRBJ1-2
ASSHPPNYGYT
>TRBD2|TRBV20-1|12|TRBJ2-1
SALTSGRLNEQF
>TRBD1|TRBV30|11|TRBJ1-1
AWRGQGYTEAF
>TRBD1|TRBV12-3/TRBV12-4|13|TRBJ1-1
ASRQNRGQVTEAF
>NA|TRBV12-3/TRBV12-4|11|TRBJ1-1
AGRETGGPEAF
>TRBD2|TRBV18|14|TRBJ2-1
ASSPPVIAGENEQF
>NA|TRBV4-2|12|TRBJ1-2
ASSQERRNYGYT
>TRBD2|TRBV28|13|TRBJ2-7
ASSLPSSGLHEQY
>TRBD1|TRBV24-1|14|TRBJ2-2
ATSDTGTVNTGELF
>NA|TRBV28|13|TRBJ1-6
ASSQAPGLNSPLH